Presented here are 10 T cell receptor beta chains from one specimen sequenced in a study of cytomegalovirus exposure and HLA in healthy donors. The study ran its PCR with 60 Vbeta and 13 Jbeta primers. TCRdb keeps only in-frame clones here, not all; method: immunoSEQ multiplex PCR. This table holds under 200,000 clones, 70% to 85% found once. Material: PBMCs. The receptors shown here come from a man in his forties or fifties in good health and CMV-seropositive.

This clone was recorded only once. The chain recombines TRBV15 with TRBJ2-3, with 8 bases that match TRBD1. V shed 3 bases, J shed 6 bases, and the junction held 14 bases outside the gene matches. Germline-derived CDR1 and CDR2 are LNHNV and YYDKDF (reference sequence). There are 17 residues in the CDR3. CDR3 sequence (DNA): TGTGCCACCAGCAGGTCCTCAGGGGGCGTTTTAAGGGATACGCAGTATTTT. It specifies CATSRSSGGVLRDTQYF.

The rearrangement links TRBV27 to TRBJ1-5, with D possibly being TRBD1 (5 bases). This CDR3 comprises 14 residues. CDR1 is MNHEY, CDR2 SMNVEV, per germline (reference sequence). The germline V and J ends were trimmed by 6 bases and 3 bases, with 12 bases remaining between them. The CDR3 region is CASSLDRANQPQHF. For the CDR3, the DNA is TGTGCCAGCAGCCTCGACAGAGCCAATCAGCCCCAGCATTTT.

The sample holds a few counts of this clone. J is TRBJ1-2 and V is TRBV29-1, with 9 bases aligning to TRBD1. Germline V lookup: CDR1 SQVTM, CDR2 ANQGSEA. The length of the CDR3 is 12 residues. Unmatched junction bases numbered 7, after V lost 6 bases and J lost 8 bases. CDR3 amino acids: CSVGGQGRGYTF. The CDR3 bases are TGCAGCGTGGGGGGACAGGGTAGAGGCTACACCTTC.

The V gene is TRBV6-1, the J gene TRBJ2-5; 7 bases are shared with TRBD2. Germline CDR1 MNHNS, CDR2 SASEGT. The V and J ends lost 3 bases and 5 bases, in that order; junction bases with no gene match: 6. CDR3 length equals 14 residues. The CDR3 DNA sequence: TGTGCCAGCAGTGAGGCAGGGCGGGGGGAGACCCAGTACTTC. It is translated as CASSEAGRGETQYF.

The V call is TRBV19, the J call TRBJ2-1; maybe TRBD2 (5 bases). Germline V lookup: CDR1 LNHDA, CDR2 SQIVND (reference sequence). The length of the CDR3 is 15 residues. Trimming left V 5 bases short and J 1 base short, with 12 bases between. DNA of the CDR3: TGTGCCAGTAGTTGGAGCGGACCATCCTACAATGAGCAGTTCTTC. This sequence encodes CASSWSGPSYNEQFF.

This chain uses TRBV29-1 with TRBJ2-7, with 8 bases identical to TRBD1. Germline-derived CDR1 and CDR2 are SQVTM and ANQGSEA. The CDR3 consists of 13 residues. Germline trimming cut 0 bases from V and 5 bases from J; bases unmatched to any gene: 3. This chain's CDR3 is CSVEDQGAHEQYF. CDR3 in DNA: TGCAGCGTTGAAGATCAGGGGGCACACGAGCAGTACTTC.

The rearrangement links TRBV7-8 to TRBJ2-7, with D perhaps TRBD2 (6 bases). Germline V gives CDR1 SGHVS, CDR2 FQNEAQ. V lost 5 bases to trimming and J lost 7 bases, with 9 bases between them. The CDR3 loop spans 11 amino acids. CDR3 DNA sequence: TGTGCCAGCAGCGGGGGGTGGGAGCAGTACTTC. Translated: CASSGGWEQYF.

The table lists this clone with a few counts. The J gene is TRBJ2-7, the V gene TRBV7-9; TRBD1 is a possible D gene (7 bases). Trimming stripped 2 bases from V and 3 bases from J, with 17 bases between. The germline V gene encodes CDR1 SEHNR and CDR2 FQNEAQ (reference sequence). The CDR3 covers 16 residues. CDR3: CASSLLGGTDDYEQYF. DNA of the CDR3: TGTGCCAGCAGCTTACTAGGGGGGACAGACGACTACGAGCAGTACTTC. The variable domain in full, with the rest retrieved from reference TRBV7-9 and TRBJ2-7, is DTGVSQNPRHKITKRGQNVTFRCDPISEHNRLYWYRQTLGQGPEFLTYFQNEAQLEKSRLLSDRFSAERPKGSFSTLEIQRTEQGDSAMYLCASSLLGGTDDYEQYFGPGTRLTVT.

This chain joins TRBV21-1 and TRBJ2-2; TRBD1 is the table's D call and was not checked against the DNA. TRBV21-1 is a recognized pseudogene. CDR3 length: 14 residues. The CDR3 loop reads CASIYRGNTGELFF. DNA of the CDR3: TGTGCCAGCATCTACAGGGGGAACACCGGGGAGCTGTTTTTT.

The chain couples TRBV30 to TRBJ1-2; 7 nucleotides agree with TRBD1. Germline V gives CDR1 GTSNPN, CDR2 SVGIG (reference sequence). Germline trimming cut 3 bases from V and 3 bases from J; bases unmatched to any gene: 4. The CDR3 spans 13 residues. The CDR3 reads CAWRRGGHYGYTF. Here the CDR3 DNA reads TGTGCCTGGAGACGAGGGGGCCACTATGGCTACACCTTC.